A selection of T cell receptor beta chains follows, all from one sample in a study of CD8 T cells in Susac syndrome. TCRdb re-called the immunoSEQ multiplex PCR reads with MiXCR, one entry per CDR3 protein. The data contain tens of thousands of distinct CDR3 sequences, approximately 96% of them singletons. Sequenced input: CD8+ T cells from PBMCs. The source is a human donor with multiple sclerosis. Each CDR3 is given with its conserved first and last residue. Fields, in order: V gene, D gene, CDR3 length, clone size, J gene, CDR3 protein, CDR3 DNA. D genes are given only for firm matches. Size is omitted from some rows. Given values are once, few, many or a class for expanded clones.

TRBV7-9	NA	12	NA	TRBJ2-7	CASSGDSVEQYF	TGTGCCAGCAGCGGAGACTCCGTCGAGCAGTACTTC
TRBV12-3/TRBV12-4	NA	11	once	TRBJ2-1	CASSFATEQFF	TGTGCCAGCAGTTTTGCCACCGAGCAGTTCTTC
TRBV7-9	TRBD2	14	NA	TRBJ2-7	CASSYPGLAYEQYF	TGTGCCAGCAGCTATCCGGGACTAGCCTACGAGCAGTACTTC
TRBV9	NA	15	NA	TRBJ2-7	CASSVGWAGSYEQYF	TGTGCCAGCAGCGTAGGTTGGGCAGGATCATACGAGCAGTACTTC
TRBV27	NA	13	NA	TRBJ2-3	CASNLGPTDTQYF	TGTGCCAGCAACCTTGGACCCACAGATACGCAGTATTTT
TRBV12-3/TRBV12-4	TRBD2	14	NA	TRBJ2-3	CASSYGLAKDTQYF	TGTGCCAGCAGTTACGGACTAGCCAAGGATACGCAGTATTTT
TRBV9	NA	12	NA	TRBJ2-5	CASSHPRETQYF	TGTGCCAGCAGCCACCCCCGGGAGACCCAGTACTTC
TRBV30	NA	11	once	TRBJ1-1	CAWGLNTEAFF	TGTGCCTGGGGACTGAACACTGAAGCTTTCTTT
TRBV20-1	NA	14	NA	TRBJ2-7	CSASLGGVSYEQYF	TGCAGTGCTAGTCTAGGCGGGGTCTCCTACGAGCAGTACTTC
TRBV7-9	TRBD1	16	NA	TRBJ2-1	CASSWGQGVSYNEQFF	TGTGCCAGCAGCTGGGGACAGGGGGTTTCCTACAATGAGCAGTTCTTC
TRBV2	TRBD2	16	once	TRBJ2-5	CASEGRLAGNQETQYF	TGTGCCAGTGAAGGCCGGCTAGCGGGGAACCAAGAGACCCAGTACTTC
TRBV24-1	NA	11	NA	TRBJ1-2	CATSGDSGYTF	TGTGCCACCTCAGGGGATTCTGGCTACACCTTC
TRBV20-1	NA	17	NA	TRBJ1-3	CSARDQSVGPGGNTIYF	TGCAGTGCTAGAGATCAAAGTGTCGGGCCAGGGGGAAACACCATATATTTT
TRBV27	NA	14	NA	TRBJ1-1	CASSTGTKNTEAFF	TGTGCCAGCAGCACCGGGACAAAGAACACTGAAGCTTTCTTT
TRBV5-5	NA	15	once	TRBJ2-7	CASSLGIRSGYEQYF	TGTGCCAGCAGCTTGGGGATAAGGTCAGGCTACGAGCAGTACTTC
TRBV24-1	NA	15	NA	TRBJ2-3	CATSDRRGPTDTQYF	TGTGCCACCAGTGATCGCCGGGGGCCCACAGATACGCAGTATTTT
TRBV20-1	TRBD1	15	NA	TRBJ1-1	CSARDLGQANTEAFF	TGCAGTGCTAGAGACCTGGGACAGGCGAACACTGAAGCTTTCTTT